The 28 T cell receptor beta chains below all came from one sample that was sequenced in a study of T cells in Graves' hyperthyroidism and ophthalmopathy. There were TCR beta CDR3 regions amplified from RNA transcripts. The TCR CDR3 first-round RT-PCR relied on the HTBI primer set. One entry per CDR3 protein results from TCRdb running MiXCR on the multiplex PCR reads. Among approximately 600,000 distinct CDR3 sequences listed, more than 20% were seen once. Sequencing was performed on blood. Receptors originate from a man aged 25 to 45 with Graves' ophthalmopathy.

This clonotype was seen a handful of times. The gene calls are TRBV27 and TRBJ1-5; TRBD1 is a possible D gene (5 bases). The CDR3 totals 14 residues. Between the trimmed V and J ends, which lost 5 bases and 13 bases, there was a span of 21 bases. The germline V gene has CDR1 MNHEY and CDR2 SMNVEV (reference sequence). CDR3 nucleotide sequence: TGTGCCAGCAGTGTTACAGGTTTGGGTCAGACGCAGCATTTT. Translated: CASSVTGLGQTQHF.

This clonotype showed up just a few times. The chain couples TRBV27 to TRBJ2-7; D possibly corresponds to TRBD1 (6 bases). The germline V gene has CDR1 MNHEY and CDR2 SMNVEV (reference sequence). The V end lost 5 bases, the J end lost 2 bases, and 19 bases lay between the germline ends. The CDR3 spans 16 residues. CDR3 protein: CASSPSAGAVPYEQYF. CDR3 coding DNA: TGTGCCAGCAGTCCCTCCGCAGGGGCCGTCCCCTACGAGCAGTACTTC.

This clonotype was picked up many times. The chain joins TRBV20-1 to TRBJ2-3; the match to TRBD1 covers 7 bases. Germline lookup yields CDR1 DFQATT and CDR2 SNEGSKA (reference sequence). The ends lost 6 bases at V and 4 bases at J; junction bases unmatched: 7. This CDR3 is 13 amino acids long. In nucleotides, the CDR3 is TGCAGTGCAGCCGATACAGGGGCAGATACGCAGTATTTT. It specifies CSAADTGADTQYF.

This clonotype came up a few times. The chain carries TRBV4-1 and TRBJ2-7; 7 bases are a match to TRBD2. The V gene end was trimmed by 0 bases and the J gene end by 2 bases; junction bases not matched to a gene: 7. The CDR3 has 16 amino acids. Germline CDR1 reads MGHRA; CDR2 reads YSYEKL. CDR3 DNA: TGCGCCAGCAGCCAAGAAACGGCTAGCGGAACCTACGAGCAGTACTTC. It translates to CASSQETASGTYEQYF.

The chain couples TRBV25-1 to TRBJ2-7, with 7 bases lining up with TRBD1. This CDR3 has 14 residues. Germline CDR1 reads MGHDK; CDR2 reads SYGVNS. Germline trimming cut 4 bases from V and 3 bases from J; bases unmatched to any gene: 6. The CDR3 coding sequence is TGTGCCAGCAGTGGCAAACAGGGGAGCTACGAGCAGTACTTC. This sequence encodes CASSGKQGSYEQYF.

This sequence joins TRBV20-1 and TRBJ1-1, with 9 bases aligning to TRBD1. Germline lookup yields CDR1 DFQATT and CDR2 SNEGSKA (reference sequence). The V segment lost 7 bases and the J segment 5 bases; nucleotides outside the gene matches: 5. CDR3 length: 12 amino acids. Written as DNA, the CDR3 is TGCAGTGGTACAGGGGGCAGGACTGAAGCTTTCTTT. Residues: CSGTGGRTEAFF.

With respect to this clonotype: It is likely a read error, because the conserved phenylalanine at the end of the CDR3 is missing. The V gene is TRBV6-1, the J gene TRBJ2-7; 9 bases align to TRBD1. CDR1 is MNHNS, CDR2 SASEGT, per germline. The J segment lost 6 bases and the V segment lost 1 base, leaving 4 bases of the junction unmatched. The CDR3 length is 14 residues. The CDR3 sequence is CASSEVGTGIEQYL. CDR3 DNA: TGTGCCAGCAGTGAAGTGGGGACAGGGATCGAGCAGTACCTC.

A few counts support this clonotype. J is TRBJ1-5 and V is TRBV28; tentative D call: TRBD1 (5 bases). Trimming stripped 8 bases from V and 7 bases from J, with 12 bases between. CDR3 length equals 12 residues. Per germline, CDR1 MDHEN and CDR2 SYDVKM. The CDR3 sequence: CASLDISQPQHF. The CDR3 DNA reads as TGTGCCAGCTTGGACATCTCCCAGCCCCAGCATTTT.

This clonotype was seen only a few times. V usage is TRBV6-5 and J usage is TRBJ2-7; D unclear. The length of the CDR3 is 16 residues. V was clipped by 4 bases and J by 2 bases, with 18 bases between them. CDR1 is MNHEY, CDR2 SVGAGI, per germline. CDR3 nucleotides: TGTGCCAGCAGTTCCCAACCCCCCCACAGCACCTACGAGCAGTACTTC. This codes for CASSSQPPHSTYEQYF.

This clonotype showed up just a few times. This chain joins TRBV12-3 or TRBV12-4 and TRBJ2-7; a weak D match, TRBD2 (6 bases). V dropped 3 bases and J dropped 6 bases, with 15 bases sitting between them. The CDR3 is made up of 14 amino acids. The CDR3 region is CASSFREGGREQYF. DNA of the CDR3: TGTGCCAGCAGTTTCCGAGAGGGAGGTCGCGAGCAGTACTTC.

This clonotype has only one observation. The chain is built from TRBV28 and TRBJ2-7, with a tentative D call TRBD1 (6 bases). V dropped 7 bases and J dropped 2 bases, with 12 bases sitting between them. The CDR3 covers 13 residues. The germline gives CDR1 MDHEN, CDR2 SYDVKM. The CDR3 region has the DNA TGTGCCAGCATGAGGGGGACCCCCTACGAGCAGTACTTC. It is translated as CASMRGTPYEQYF.

The gene calls are TRBV3-1 and TRBJ2-7; D gene ambiguous. V shed 1 base and J shed 2 bases, with 9 bases lying between them. There are 14 residues in the CDR3. The germline V gene encodes CDR1 LGHDT and CDR2 YNNKEL (reference sequence). CDR3 sequence: CASSQGSWPYEQYF. CDR3 nucleotide sequence: TGTGCCAGCAGCCAAGGCAGTTGGCCCTACGAGCAGTACTTC.

This clonotype was observed many times. The chain carries TRBV24-1 and TRBJ2-1; TRBD2 matches 12 bases. Germline CDR1 reads KGHDR; CDR2 reads SFDVKD. The trim removed 0 bases at V and 6 bases at J, leaving 8 bases unmatched. The CDR3 has 18 amino acids. The CDR3: CATSDLPLLAGGPNEQFF. In DNA, the CDR3 is TGTGCCACCAGTGATTTGCCTCTCCTAGCGGGAGGGCCCAATGAGCAGTTCTTC.

This rearrangement joins TRBV2 to TRBJ2-3; 12 nucleotides align to TRBD2. CDR3 size: 15 residues. Looked up from germline, CDR1 is SNHLY and CDR2 is FYNNEI. Unmatched junction bases numbered 4, after V lost 6 bases and J lost 3 bases. The CDR3 region is CASRETSGSTDTQYF. The CDR3 DNA sequence: TGTGCCAGCAGAGAGACTAGCGGGAGTACAGATACGCAGTATTTT. The full variable domain, in which reference TRBV2 and TRBJ2-3 provide the parts outside the CDR3, is EPEVTQTPSHQVTQMGQEVILRCVPISNHLYFYWYRQILGQKVEFLVSFYNNEISEKSEIFDDQFSVERPDGSNFTLKIRSTKLEDSAMYFCASRETSGSTDTQYFGPGTRLTVL.

CDR3 protein: CASSERGDTQYF. CDR3 in DNA: TGCGCCAGCAGTGAACGGGGGGATACGCAGTATTTT. The genes are TRBV10-1 and TRBJ2-3; D may be TRBD2 (6 bases). With 3 bases removed from V and 6 bases from J, the gap between germline ends came to 7 bases. CDR1 and CDR2 from the germline V gene are WNHNN and SYGVQD (reference sequence). This CDR3 contains 12 residues.

J is TRBJ2-6 and V is TRBV29-1, with 7 bases that match TRBD2. Per germline, CDR1 SQVTM and CDR2 ANQGSEA. This CDR3 spans 18 amino acids. The V gene end was trimmed by 2 bases and the J gene end by 0 bases; junction bases not matched to a gene: 10. The CDR3: CSVESWGGKSSGANVLTF. CDR3 DNA: TGCAGCGTTGAATCCTGGGGGGGAAAAAGCTCTGGGGCCAACGTCCTGACTTTC.

This clonotype was detected only a few times. This chain connects TRBV28 to TRBJ2-1, with TRBD2 matching 10 bases. Germline V gene lookup returns CDR1 MDHEN and CDR2 SYDVKM. The CDR3 totals 15 residues. V shed 10 bases, J shed 7 bases, and the junction held 13 bases outside the gene matches. The chain's CDR3 is CATFGAGGGENEQFF. The DNA of the CDR3 is TGTGCCACCTTTGGAGCGGGAGGGGGTGAAAATGAGCAGTTCTTC.

This clonotype was seen more than once but under ten times. This sequence joins TRBV4-2 and TRBJ2-3; 12 nucleotides agree with TRBD1. The V gene end was trimmed by 3 bases and the J gene end by 6 bases; junction bases not matched to a gene: 4. The CDR3 is 15 amino acids. The germline gives CDR1 LGHNA, CDR2 YNFKEQ. The CDR3 sequence is CASSHGTGGVDTQYF. In nucleotides, the CDR3 is TGTGCCAGCAGCCATGGGACAGGGGGCGTGGATACGCAGTATTTT.

V usage is TRBV11-3 and J usage is TRBJ2-1; 11 positions agree with TRBD2. Looked up from germline, CDR1 is SGHNT and CDR2 is YENEEA. The CDR3 is 16 amino acids. With 2 bases clipped from V and 8 bases from J, the junction kept 8 bases outside the gene matches. DNA for the CDR3: TGTGCCAGCAGCTTATCGTCACTAGCGGGAGTGGATGAGCAGTTCTTC. Residues: CASSLSSLAGVDEQFF. The variable domain in full, with the rest retrieved from reference TRBV11-3 and TRBJ2-1, is EAGVVQSPRYKIIEKKQPVAFWCNPISGHNTLYWYLQNLGQGPELLIRYENEEAVDDSQLPKDRFSAERLKGVDSTLKIQPAELGDSAVYLCASSLSSLAGVDEQFFGPGTRLTVL.

This clonotype occurred a few times. This chain joins TRBV24-1 and TRBJ2-1; D not certain. Trimming stripped 4 bases from V and 10 bases from J, with 10 bases between. The CDR3 extends over 12 amino acids. Germline-derived CDR1 and CDR2 are KGHDR and SFDVKD. CDR3 sequence (DNA): TGTGCCACCAGTGAGGGTGGAATCGAGCAGTTCTTC. It encodes CATSEGGIEQFF.

About this clonotype itself: The CDR3 carries no conserved terminal phenylalanine or tryptophan, so it likely arises from a read error. The rearrangement joins TRBV5-1 to TRBJ2-2; D possibly corresponds to TRBD2 (6 bases). Germline CDR1 reads SGHRS; CDR2 reads YFSETQ. The germline V and J ends were trimmed by 1 base and 1 base, with 11 bases remaining between them. The CDR3 loop spans 16 amino acids. DNA of the CDR3: TGCGCCAGCAGCTTGATGCGACTAGAGAACACCGGGGAGCTGTTTCTT. It translates to CASSLMRLENTGELFL.

The chain links TRBV6-2 or TRBV6-3 to TRBJ1-4; D uncertain. Germline assignment: CDR1 MNHEY and CDR2 SVGEGT. The V end was cut by 6 bases, the J end by 4 bases, with 12 bases between. CDR3 length: 14 amino acids. CDR3 protein: CASSSVRLNEKLFF. The CDR3 coding sequence is TGTGCCAGCAGCTCCGTCCGGCTTAATGAAAAACTGTTTTTT.

In its sample, this clonotype was seen many times. The CDR3 DNA reads TGTGCCAGCTCACCAGGCGTAGATACGCAGTATTTT. It encodes CASSPGVDTQYF. This sequence joins TRBV18 and TRBJ2-3; D uncertain. V shed 2 bases and J shed 5 bases, with 5 bases lying between them. Germline V gives CDR1 KGHSH, CDR2 LQKENI. The CDR3 contains 12 residues.

This clonotype was observed many times. The chain joins TRBV7-2 to TRBJ2-1; TRBD1 agrees at 7 bases. J gave up 1 base and V 5 bases, and 5 bases lay outside the gene matches. Germline loops: CDR1 SGHTA, CDR2 FQGNSA. CDR3 length equals 15 residues. CDR3 DNA sequence: TGTGCCAGCAGCGCCTCGACAGGGTCCTACAATGAGCAGTTCTTC. Translating it yields CASSASTGSYNEQFF.

This clonotype was counted only a few times. The chain links TRBV19 to TRBJ1-5, with D possibly being TRBD1 (6 bases). The CDR3 is 15 residues long. Germline lookup yields CDR1 LNHDA and CDR2 SQIVND (reference sequence). The V end lost 5 bases, the J end lost 1 base, and 12 bases lay between the germline ends. CDR3 in amino acids: CASSSQGLSNQPQHF. The CDR3 DNA sequence: TGTGCCAGTAGTTCACAGGGATTAAGCAATCAGCCCCAGCATTTT.

The chain joins TRBV7-3 to TRBJ2-3, with D tentatively TRBD2 (5 bases). V dropped 0 bases and J dropped 1 base, with 11 bases sitting between them. Germline lookup yields CDR1 SGHTA and CDR2 FQGTGA. This CDR3 has 16 amino acids. CDR3 sequence reads: CASSLTFGGGTDTQYF. The CDR3 bases are TGTGCCAGCAGCTTAACCTTCGGAGGCGGCACAGATACGCAGTATTTT.

This chain links TRBV7-9 with TRBJ2-1, with unresolved D. Trimming took 4 bases from V and 6 from J, leaving 10 bases between them. The CDR3 sequence is 13 residues long. From germline, CDR1 is SEHNR and CDR2 FQNEAQ (reference sequence). In nucleotides, the CDR3 is TGTGCCAGCAGCTCCCCCCTTAGCAATGAGCAGTTCTTC. It specifies CASSSPLSNEQFF.

In DNA form, the CDR3 reads TGTGCCAGCTCACCTTCGGGACCGAACACTGAAGCTTTCTTT. Protein product: CASSPSGPNTEAFF. V and J are TRBV18 and TRBJ1-1; TRBD1 is a possible D gene (5 bases). CDR1 and CDR2 from the germline V gene are KGHSH and LQKENI. CDR3 size: 14 residues. Deletions cut 3 bases from V and 1 base from J, with 9 bases between.